One sample yielded the 21 T cell receptor beta chains listed below, sequenced in a study of beta chain features in type 1 diabetes. The authors reverse transcribed all of the isolated RNA, so sequencing captured expressed TCRB transcripts. TCRdb keeps only in-frame clones here, not all; method: immunoSEQ multiplex PCR. The sample records roughly 450,000 clones, about 15% being singletons. Input material: naive CD4+ T cells from blood. These receptors originate from a man aged 25-45 years in good health.

This clone has just a few counts. The V and J genes are TRBV20-1 and TRBJ2-1; D unresolved. CDR1 and CDR2 from the germline V gene are DFQATT and SNEGSKA (reference sequence). This CDR3 is 10 amino acids long. Deletions cut 0 bases from V and 8 bases from J, with 2 bases between. The CDR3 DNA reads as TGCAGTGCTAGAGACCATGAGCAGTTCTTC. This translates into CSARDHEQFF.

This clone came up a few times. The rearrangement joins TRBV18 to TRBJ2-5, with no clear D. The CDR3 is 14 amino acids. From germline, CDR1 is KGHSH and CDR2 LQKENI. Trimming pared 0 bases from V and 4 bases from J, leaving 9 bases between. The CDR3 here is CASSPPGNRETQYF. CDR3 nucleotides: TGTGCCAGCTCACCACCAGGGAACCGAGAGACCCAGTACTTC.

This clone appeared a few times. The chain combines TRBV14 with TRBJ2-3; tentative D call: TRBD1 (5 bases). Germline V lookup: CDR1 SGHDN, CDR2 FVKESK. This CDR3 has 14 residues. V dropped 5 bases and J dropped 4 bases, with 13 bases sitting between them. CDR3 protein: CASSRAGPADTQYF. CDR3 DNA: TGTGCCAGCAGCAGGGCAGGGCCGGCAGATACGCAGTATTTT.

CDR3 sequence (DNA): TGTGCCAGCAGTTTAACAGGGGTCAGCGAGCAGTACTTC. Residues: CASSLTGVSEQYF. The rearrangement uses TRBV27 and TRBJ2-7, with 7 bases aligning to TRBD1. Germline values: CDR1 MNHEY, CDR2 SMNVEV (reference sequence). Losses at the gene ends were 2 bases for V and 6 bases for J; bases not matched to a gene: 4. The CDR3 contains 13 residues.

V usage is TRBV6-1 and J usage is TRBJ2-7; 9 bases align to TRBD1. This CDR3 comprises 14 residues. Germline values: CDR1 MNHNS, CDR2 SASEGT. V shed 6 bases and J 6 bases; nucleotides not matched to a gene: 9. CDR3 loop: CASRVGQGMGEQYF. CDR3 coding DNA: TGTGCCAGCAGAGTCGGACAGGGGATGGGCGAGCAGTACTTC.

The chain couples TRBV9 to TRBJ2-3; the D gene is possibly TRBD2 (6 bases). Trimming took 7 bases from V and 7 from J, leaving 16 bases between them. The CDR3 has 13 residues. Germline CDR1 is SGDLS and CDR2 is YYNGEE. The CDR3 reads CASAGTAQNTQYF. The CDR3 DNA sequence: TGTGCCAGCGCCGGGACTGCTCAAAATACGCAGTATTTT.

The V call is TRBV30, the J call TRBJ1-1; D is perhaps TRBD1 (6 bases). In germline, CDR1 is GTSNPN, CDR2 SVGIG (reference sequence). CDR3 length: 13 residues. The germline V and J ends were trimmed by 2 bases and 3 bases, with 10 bases remaining between them. As DNA, the CDR3 is TGTGCCTGGAGTTCCCGACAGGACACTGAAGCTTTCTTT. It encodes CAWSSRQDTEAFF. Full variable domain (missing parts from reference TRBV30 and TRBJ1-1): SQTIHQWPATLVQPVGSPLSLECTVEGTSNPNLYWYRQAAGRGLQLLFYSVGIGQISSEVPQNLSASRPQDRQFILSSKKLLLSDSGFYLCAWSSRQDTEAFFGQGTRLTVV.

The rearrangement uses TRBV6-1 and TRBJ2-7; 14 bases fit TRBD2. The CDR3 runs 17 residues. Per the germline V gene, CDR1 is MNHNS and CDR2 is SASEGT. Unmatched junction bases numbered 6, after V lost 1 base and J lost 4 bases. The CDR3 protein is CASSEEGLAGVEYEQYV. CDR3 bases: TGTGCCAGCAGTGAAGAGGGACTAGCGGGAGTCGAGTACGAGCAGTACGTC.

The rearrangement uses TRBV5-1 and TRBJ2-7, with TRBD1 matching over 7 bases. Germline CDR1 is SGHRS and CDR2 is YFSETQ. J gave up 5 bases and V 4 bases, and 6 bases lay outside the gene matches. CDR3 length: 13 amino acids. CDR3 protein: CASSVEGTDEQYV. In nucleotides, the CDR3 is TGCGCCAGCAGCGTGGAAGGGACAGACGAGCAGTACGTC.

The chain has TRBV7-3 and TRBJ2-1; TRBD2 agrees at 9 bases. After removal of 5 bases from V and 6 bases from J, the junction contained 8 bases not matched to a gene. Germline V gene sequence: CDR1 SGHTA, CDR2 FQGTGA. This CDR3 is built from 15 residues. The CDR3 is CASSVSGSRPNEQFF. The CDR3 DNA sequence: TGTGCCAGCAGCGTTAGCGGGAGCCGCCCCAATGAGCAGTTCTTC.

The table lists this clone with a few counts. V and J are TRBV7-8 and TRBJ2-7, with D unclear. CDR3 size: 14 residues. CDR1 SGHVS and CDR2 FQNEAQ come from the germline V gene. Trimming removed 3 bases at V and 4 bases at J, with 13 bases between. The DNA of the CDR3 is TGTGCCAGCAGCTTGGCCCTCCAGAGATACGAGCAGTACTTC. Its translation is CASSLALQRYEQYF.

This clone was detected only a few times. The same CDR3 is also encoded by other DNA sequences in this sample. The gene calls are TRBV4-3 and TRBJ2-3; maybe TRBD1 (6 bases). Germline V CDR1 and CDR2: LGHNA, YSLEER. Trimming left V 0 bases short and J 1 base short, with 11 bases between. The CDR3 extends over 16 amino acids. The CDR3 protein is CASSQDPPGGTDTQYF. DNA of the CDR3: TGCGCCAGCAGCCAAGATCCTCCAGGGGGCACAGATACGCAGTATTTT.

CDR3 amino acids: CATSRVRFTGHLPNEQFF. The CDR3 region has the DNA TGTGCCACCAGCAGAGTGCGATTTACGGGACACCTACCCAATGAGCAGTTCTTC. The rearrangement links TRBV15 to TRBJ2-1, with TRBD1 as a possible D gene (6 bases). CDR3 length: 18 residues. CDR1 LNHNV and CDR2 YYDKDF come from the germline V gene (reference sequence). Deletions cut 1 base from V and 6 bases from J, with 22 bases between.

This sequence joins TRBV5-4 and TRBJ2-7, with D possibly matching TRBD2 (6 bases). Trimming cost V 4 bases and J 4 bases, with 21 bases left between them. The CDR3 is 16 amino acids. Per the germline V gene, CDR1 is SGHNT and CDR2 is YYREEE (reference sequence). In DNA, the CDR3 is TGTGCCAGCAGCCCTGGTGGACTAATCCCCTTTTACGAGCAGTACGTC. This encodes CASSPGGLIPFYEQYV.

This clone was observed a few times. The chain has TRBV7-8 and TRBJ2-3; D might be TRBD1 (5 bases). Germline CDR1 is SGHVS and CDR2 is FQNEAQ. The CDR3 is 16 amino acids. V lost 4 bases to trimming and J lost 2 bases, with 16 bases between them. The CDR3 spells CASSSQVPVFTDTQYF. Written as DNA, the CDR3 is TGTGCCAGCAGCTCACAGGTCCCCGTCTTCACAGATACGCAGTATTTT.

The genes are TRBV10-3 and TRBJ2-2; D is perhaps TRBD1 (5 bases). The CDR3 has 13 residues. Germline V lookup: CDR1 ENHRY, CDR2 SYGVKD. Trimming shortened V by 3 bases and J by 7 bases, and 9 bases separated the two germline ends. CDR3 sequence reads: CAISDRVGGELFF. The CDR3 nucleotides are TGTGCCATCAGTGACAGGGTTGGCGGGGAGCTGTTTTTT.

Only a few counts were recorded for this clone. This chain connects TRBV7-9 to TRBJ2-2; D is perhaps TRBD2 (6 bases). Germline loops: CDR1 SEHNR, CDR2 FQNEAQ (reference sequence). The CDR3 contains 15 residues. V was cut by 5 bases and J by 6 bases, with 16 bases left in between. Here the CDR3 DNA reads TGTGCCAGCAGCCCTGAGGGACTCTCGGCCGGGGAGCTGTTTTTT. It codes for CASSPEGLSAGELFF.

This clone was detected a few times. This chain connects TRBV5-4 to TRBJ2-5; the D gene is possibly TRBD2 (6 bases). CDR1 and CDR2 (germline): SGHNT, YYREEE (reference sequence). Trimming pared 4 bases from V and 3 bases from J, leaving 13 bases between. There are 14 residues in the CDR3. CDR3 in DNA: TGTGCCAGCAGCCCTCCGGGAGCTAAAGAGACCCAGTACTTC. This gives the protein CASSPPGAKETQYF.

This chain links TRBV18 with TRBJ2-7; D gene uncertain. In germline, CDR1 is KGHSH, CDR2 LQKENI. Trimming removed 2 bases from V and 3 bases from J, with 8 bases in between. The length of the CDR3 is 13 residues. CDR3 protein: CASSPGRDYEQYV. CDR3 nucleotide sequence: TGTGCCAGCTCACCAGGAAGGGACTACGAGCAGTACGTC.

The chain is built from TRBV12-5 and TRBJ1-6; 8 bases are shared with TRBD1. V was clipped by 2 bases and J by 14 bases; unmatched bases: 11. Germline CDR1 LGHNT, CDR2 FRNRAP. This CDR3 has 15 amino acids. Here the CDR3 reads CASGLLITGTGALHF. The CDR3 DNA sequence: TGTGCTAGTGGTTTGTTGATCACCGGGACAGGAGCCCTCCACTTT.

This sequence joins TRBV30 and TRBJ2-7, with D perhaps being TRBD1 or TRBD2 (5 bases each). The CDR3 extends over 16 amino acids. Germline CDR1 and CDR2: GTSNPN and SVGIG (reference sequence). The V and J ends lost 0 bases and 1 base respectively, with 16 bases between them. CDR3 DNA sequence: TGTGCCTGGAGTGTACGGAGGCAGGGTATTTCCTACGAGCAGTACGTC. This gives the protein CAWSVRRQGISYEQYV.